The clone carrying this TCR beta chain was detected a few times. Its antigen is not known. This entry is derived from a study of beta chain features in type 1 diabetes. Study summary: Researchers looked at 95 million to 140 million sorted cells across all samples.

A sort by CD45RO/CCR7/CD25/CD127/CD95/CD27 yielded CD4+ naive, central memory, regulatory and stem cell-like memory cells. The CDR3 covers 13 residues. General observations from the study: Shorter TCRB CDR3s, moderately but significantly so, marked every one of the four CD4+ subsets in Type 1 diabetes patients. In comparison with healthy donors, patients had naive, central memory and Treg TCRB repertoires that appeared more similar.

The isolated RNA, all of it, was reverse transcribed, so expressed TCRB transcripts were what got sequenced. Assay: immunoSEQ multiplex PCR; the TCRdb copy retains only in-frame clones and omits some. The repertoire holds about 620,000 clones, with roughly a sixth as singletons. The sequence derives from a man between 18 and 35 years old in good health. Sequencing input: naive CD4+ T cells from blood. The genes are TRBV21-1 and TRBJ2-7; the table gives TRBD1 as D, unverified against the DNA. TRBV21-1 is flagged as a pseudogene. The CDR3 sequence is CASSKGQAGEQYF. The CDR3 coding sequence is TGTGCCAGCAGCAAAGGTCAGGCTGGCGAGCAGTACTTC.